The TCR beta chain described here comes from a study of PD-L1 blockade in urothelial cancer. Measured with immunoSEQ multiplex PCR; TCRdb has only the in-frame clones, and not every one. There are about 30,000 clones in the sample; less than 90% occur only once, and 2.5% to 3% lies in the top ten. Time point specified: peripheral blood 6 weeks after treatment start. Metastatic or locally advanced urothelial carcinoma was present in the patients. From germline, CDR1 is SGHVS and CDR2 FNYEAQ. The V end lost 4 bases, the J end lost 6 bases, and 11 bases lay between the germline ends. The CDR3 sequence is 13 residues long.

The clonotype originates from a man between 65 and 85 years old with urothelial cancer. The V and J genes are TRBV7-6 and TRBJ2-3; D gene unclear. The specimen comprised PBMCs, sampled around atezolizumab (anti-PD-L1) treatment. CDR3 DNA sequence: TGTGCCAGCAGCTCGCGGATTAGCGATACGCAGTATTTT. The encoded protein is CASSSRISDTQYF.